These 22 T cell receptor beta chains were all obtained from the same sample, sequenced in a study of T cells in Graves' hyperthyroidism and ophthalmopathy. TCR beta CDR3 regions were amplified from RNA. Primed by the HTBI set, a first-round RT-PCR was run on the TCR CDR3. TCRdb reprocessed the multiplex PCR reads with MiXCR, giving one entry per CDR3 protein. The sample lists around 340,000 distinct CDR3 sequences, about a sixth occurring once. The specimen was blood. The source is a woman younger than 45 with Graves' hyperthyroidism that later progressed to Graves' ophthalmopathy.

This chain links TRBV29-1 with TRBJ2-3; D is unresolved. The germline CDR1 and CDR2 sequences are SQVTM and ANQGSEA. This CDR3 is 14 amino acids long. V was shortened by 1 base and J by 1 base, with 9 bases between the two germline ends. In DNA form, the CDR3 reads TGCAGCGTTGAAGCGCAGGAGCGCACAGATACGCAGTATTTT. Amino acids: CSVEAQERTDTQYF.

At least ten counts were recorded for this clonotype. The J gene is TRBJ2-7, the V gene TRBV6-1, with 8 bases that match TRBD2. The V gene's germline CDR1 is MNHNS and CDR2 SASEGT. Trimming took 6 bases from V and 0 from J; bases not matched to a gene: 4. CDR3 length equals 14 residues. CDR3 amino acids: CASRAGVGSYEQYF. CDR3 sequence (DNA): TGTGCCAGCAGAGCGGGAGTGGGCTCCTACGAGCAGTACTTC.

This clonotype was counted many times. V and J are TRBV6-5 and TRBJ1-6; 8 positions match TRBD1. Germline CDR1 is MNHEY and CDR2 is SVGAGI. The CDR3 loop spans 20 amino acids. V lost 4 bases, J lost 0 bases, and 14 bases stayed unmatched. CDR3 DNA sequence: TGTGCCAGCAGTTTCCTGTCAGGGGGCGATTCTAGCTCCTATAATTCACCCCTCCACTTT. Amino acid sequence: CASSFLSGGDSSSYNSPLHF.

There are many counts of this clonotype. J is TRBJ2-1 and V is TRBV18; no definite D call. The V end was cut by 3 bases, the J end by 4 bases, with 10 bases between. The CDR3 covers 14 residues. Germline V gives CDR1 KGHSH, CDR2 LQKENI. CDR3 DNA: TGTGCCAGCTCACCCGACCCCGTTTACAATGAGCAGTTCTTC. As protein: CASSPDPVYNEQFF. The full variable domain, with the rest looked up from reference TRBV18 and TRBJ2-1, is NAGVMQNPRHLVRRRGQEARLRCSPMKGHSHVYWYRQLPEEGLKFMVYLQKENIIDESGMPKERFSAEFPKEGPSILRIQQVVRGDSAAYFCASSPDPVYNEQFFGPGTRLTVL.

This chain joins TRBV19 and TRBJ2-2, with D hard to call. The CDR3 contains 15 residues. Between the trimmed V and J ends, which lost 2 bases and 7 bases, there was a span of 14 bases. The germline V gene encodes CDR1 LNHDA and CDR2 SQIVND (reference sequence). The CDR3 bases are TGTGCCAGTAGTATAATGGGGAAGATAAACGGGGAGCTGTTTTTT. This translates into CASSIMGKINGELFF.

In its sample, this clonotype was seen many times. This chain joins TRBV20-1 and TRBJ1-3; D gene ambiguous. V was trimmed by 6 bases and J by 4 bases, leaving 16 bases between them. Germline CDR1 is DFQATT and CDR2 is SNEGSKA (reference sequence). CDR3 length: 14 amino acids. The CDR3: CSAPSYGSGNTIYF. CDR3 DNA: TGCAGTGCCCCTAGTTACGGGTCCGGAAACACCATATATTTT.

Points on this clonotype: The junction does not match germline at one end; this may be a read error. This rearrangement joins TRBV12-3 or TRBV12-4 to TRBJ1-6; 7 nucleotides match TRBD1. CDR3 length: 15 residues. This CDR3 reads CASRLGTAGGSPLHF. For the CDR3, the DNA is TGTGCCAGCAGATTAGGGACAGCCGGAGGTTCACCCCTCCACTTT.

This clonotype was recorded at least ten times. The CDR3 region has the DNA TGTGCCAGCAGTTTAAGAGAGTGGACCCGAGAGACCCAGTACTTC. Residues: CASSLREWTRETQYF. J is TRBJ2-5 and V is TRBV28; D remains unclear. The CDR3 covers 15 residues. The germline V gene has CDR1 MDHEN and CDR2 SYDVKM. The V gene lost 2 bases and the J gene lost 4 bases, with 14 bases spanning the gap.

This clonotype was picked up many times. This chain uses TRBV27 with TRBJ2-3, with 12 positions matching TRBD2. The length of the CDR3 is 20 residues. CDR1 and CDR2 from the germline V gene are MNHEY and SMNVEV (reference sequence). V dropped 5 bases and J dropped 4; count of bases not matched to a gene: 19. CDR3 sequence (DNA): TGTGCCAGCAGTCCGACCCCCCCCCGGACTAGCGGGATATCATCAGATACGCAGTATTTT. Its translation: CASSPTPPRTSGISSDTQYF.

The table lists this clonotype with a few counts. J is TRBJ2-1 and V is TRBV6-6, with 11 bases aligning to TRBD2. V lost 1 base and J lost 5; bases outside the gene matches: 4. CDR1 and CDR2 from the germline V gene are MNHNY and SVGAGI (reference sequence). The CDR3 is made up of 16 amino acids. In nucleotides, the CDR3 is TGTGCCAGCAGTTACTTCTCGACTAGCGGGAACAATGAGCAGTTCTTC. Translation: CASSYFSTSGNNEQFF.

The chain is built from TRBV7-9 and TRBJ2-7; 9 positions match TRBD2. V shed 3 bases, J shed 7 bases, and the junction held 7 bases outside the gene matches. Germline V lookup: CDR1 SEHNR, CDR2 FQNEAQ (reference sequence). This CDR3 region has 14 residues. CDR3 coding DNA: TGTGCCAGCAGCTTGATAGCGGGGGCTGGGGAGCAGTACTTC. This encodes CASSLIAGAGEQYF.

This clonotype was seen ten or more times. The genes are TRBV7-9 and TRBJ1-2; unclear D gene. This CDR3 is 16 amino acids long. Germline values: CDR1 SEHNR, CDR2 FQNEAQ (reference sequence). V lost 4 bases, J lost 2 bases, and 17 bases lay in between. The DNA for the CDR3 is TGTGCCAGCAGCTCGGCCGTCAGGACTGAAAACTATGGCTACACCTTC. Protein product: CASSSAVRTENYGYTF.

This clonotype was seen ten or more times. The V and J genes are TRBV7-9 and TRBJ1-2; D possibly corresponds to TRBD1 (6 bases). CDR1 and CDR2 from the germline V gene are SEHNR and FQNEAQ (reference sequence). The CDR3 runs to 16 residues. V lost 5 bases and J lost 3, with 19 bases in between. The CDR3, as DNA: TGTGCCAGCAGCCCAACTCCAGGGGATAAGGACTATGGCTACACCTTC. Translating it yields CASSPTPGDKDYGYTF.

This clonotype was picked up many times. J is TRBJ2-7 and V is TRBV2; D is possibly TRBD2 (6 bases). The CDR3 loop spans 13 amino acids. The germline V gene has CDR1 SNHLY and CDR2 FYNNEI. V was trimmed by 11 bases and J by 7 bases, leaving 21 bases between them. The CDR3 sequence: CASSWELRGEQYF. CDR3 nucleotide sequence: TGTGCCTCATCGTGGGAGCTTCGGGGGGAGCAGTACTTC.

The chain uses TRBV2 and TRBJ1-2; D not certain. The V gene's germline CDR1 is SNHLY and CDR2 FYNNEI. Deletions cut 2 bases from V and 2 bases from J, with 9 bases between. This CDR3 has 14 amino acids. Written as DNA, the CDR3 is TGTGCCAGCAGTGAACCCGCGGCGAACTATGGCTACACCTTC. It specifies CASSEPAANYGYTF.

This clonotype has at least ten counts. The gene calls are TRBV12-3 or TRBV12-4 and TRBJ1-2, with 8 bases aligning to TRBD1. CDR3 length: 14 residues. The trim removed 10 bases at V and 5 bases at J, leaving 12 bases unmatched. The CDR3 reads CATRPGQVDYGYTF. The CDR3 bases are TGTGCCACCAGACCGGGACAGGTGGATTATGGCTACACCTTC.

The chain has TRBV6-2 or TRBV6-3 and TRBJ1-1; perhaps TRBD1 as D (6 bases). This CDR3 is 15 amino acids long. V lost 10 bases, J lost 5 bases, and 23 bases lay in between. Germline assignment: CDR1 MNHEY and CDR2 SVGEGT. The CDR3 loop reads CATRLGGAGRTEAFF. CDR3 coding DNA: TGTGCCACTCGTCTGGGGGGCGCTGGGAGGACTGAAGCTTTCTTT.

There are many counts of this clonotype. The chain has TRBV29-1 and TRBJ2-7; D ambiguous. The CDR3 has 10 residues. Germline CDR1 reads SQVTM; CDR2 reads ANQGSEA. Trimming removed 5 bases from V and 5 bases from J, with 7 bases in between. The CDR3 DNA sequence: TGCAGCGTTCTAAGCGACGAGCAGTACTTC. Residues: CSVLSDEQYF.

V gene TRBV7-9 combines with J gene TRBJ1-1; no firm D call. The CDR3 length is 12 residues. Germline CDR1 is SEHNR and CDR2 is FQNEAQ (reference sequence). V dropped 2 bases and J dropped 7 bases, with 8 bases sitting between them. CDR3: CASSLYGNEAFF. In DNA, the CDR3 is TGTGCCAGCAGCTTATACGGGAATGAAGCTTTCTTT. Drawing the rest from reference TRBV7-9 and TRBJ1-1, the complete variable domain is DTGVSQNPRHKITKRGQNVTFRCDPISEHNRLYWYRQTLGQGPEFLTYFQNEAQLEKSRLLSDRFSAERPKGSFSTLEIQRTEQGDSAMYLCASSLYGNEAFFGQGTRLTVV.

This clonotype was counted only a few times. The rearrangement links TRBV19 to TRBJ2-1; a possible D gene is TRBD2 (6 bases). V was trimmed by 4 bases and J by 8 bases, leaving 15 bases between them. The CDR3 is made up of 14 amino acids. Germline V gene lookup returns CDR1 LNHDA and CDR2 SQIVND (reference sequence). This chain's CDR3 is CASSRPGLQDEQFF. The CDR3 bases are TGTGCCAGTAGTAGACCGGGACTGCAAGATGAGCAGTTCTTC.

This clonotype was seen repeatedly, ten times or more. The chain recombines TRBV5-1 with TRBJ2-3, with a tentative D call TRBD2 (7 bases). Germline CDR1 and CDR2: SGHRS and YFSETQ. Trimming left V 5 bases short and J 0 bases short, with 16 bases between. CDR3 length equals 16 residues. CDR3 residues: CASRVSRGASTDTQYF. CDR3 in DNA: TGCGCCAGCAGAGTAAGTCGGGGGGCGAGCACAGATACGCAGTATTTT.

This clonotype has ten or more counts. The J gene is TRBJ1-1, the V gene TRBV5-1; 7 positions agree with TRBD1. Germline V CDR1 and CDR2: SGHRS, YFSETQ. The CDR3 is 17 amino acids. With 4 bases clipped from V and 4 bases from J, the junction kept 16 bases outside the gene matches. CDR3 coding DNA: TGCGCCAGCAGCCTCGGGACTTGGACAGGCGAGACCACTGAAGCTTTCTTT. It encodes CASSLGTWTGETTEAFF.